Presented here are 11 T cell receptor beta chains from one specimen sequenced in a study of blood T cell repertoires in COVID-19. Profiling relied on immunoSEQ multiplex PCR, and the TCRdb table lists in-frame clones only, not all of them. The sample includes 180,000 or so clones, 86% of them seen just once. Sequenced input: peripheral blood. The receptors stem from a man aged 65 to 79 with acute or convalescent COVID-19.

This rearrangement joins TRBV2 to TRBJ1-2, with TRBD1 identical over 8 bases. The CDR3 has 14 amino acids. Trimming cost V 9 bases and J 1 base; bases outside gene matches: 7. The germline V gene has CDR1 SNHLY and CDR2 FYNNEI. The CDR3 protein is CASAPGQDNYGYTF. CDR3 DNA: TGTGCCAGTGCCCCGGGACAGGATAACTATGGCTACACCTTC.

CDR3 protein: CASARDRGDEKLFF. CDR3 DNA sequence: TGTGCCAGCGCTCGAGACAGGGGGGATGAAAAACTGTTTTTT. The V gene is TRBV2, the J gene TRBJ1-4, with 9 bases matching TRBD1. Germline lookup yields CDR1 SNHLY and CDR2 FYNNEI. V was clipped by 8 bases and J by 6 bases; unmatched bases: 7. This CDR3 has 14 amino acids.

The chain couples TRBV7-9 to TRBJ2-5; perhaps TRBD2 as D (5 bases). V lost 2 bases to trimming and J lost 7 bases, with 11 bases between them. Per the germline V gene, CDR1 is SEHNR and CDR2 is FQNEAQ (reference sequence). This CDR3 is 13 amino acids long. The CDR3 sequence: CASSLRLEGTQYF. The CDR3 DNA follows: TGTGCCAGCAGCTTAAGACTTGAGGGGACCCAGTACTTC.

The rearrangement uses TRBV27 and TRBJ1-1; 8 nucleotides agree with TRBD1. The germline CDR1 and CDR2 sequences are MNHEY and SMNVEV (reference sequence). This CDR3 comprises 14 residues. V trimming: 4 bases; J trimming: 9 bases; junction bases outside the gene matches: 10. CDR3 DNA: TGTGCCAGCAGTTACACGGGACAGGAACTCCAAGCTTTCTTT. Translated, it gives CASSYTGQELQAFF.

This clone was found a few times. This chain uses TRBV5-4 with TRBJ1-1; D unresolved. CDR1 SGHNT and CDR2 YYREEE come from the germline V gene (reference sequence). V dropped 0 bases and J dropped 3 bases, with 15 bases sitting between them. This CDR3 has 16 amino acids. The CDR3 DNA reads as TGTGCCAGCAGCTTGGGTGCGGGGAGGAGTGACACTGAAGCTTTCTTT. Amino acids: CASSLGAGRSDTEAFF.

This clone has only a few counts. V and J are TRBV12-3 or TRBV12-4 and TRBJ1-2, with unresolved D. This CDR3 is built from 12 residues. Trimming pared 3 bases from V and 8 bases from J, leaving 10 bases between. The DNA for the CDR3 is TGTGCCAGCAGTTTCGTCGCGGGGGGCTACACCTTC. Translated, it gives CASSFVAGGYTF.

CDR3 coding DNA: TGTGCCAGCAGCTTTGGACTAGCGCCTAGCACAGATACGCAGTATTTT. Its translation is CASSFGLAPSTDTQYF. The gene calls are TRBV11-3 and TRBJ2-3, with 9 bases matching TRBD2. The length of the CDR3 is 16 residues. V trimming: 3 bases; J trimming: 0 bases; junction bases outside the gene matches: 4. Germline V CDR1 and CDR2: SGHNT, YENEEA.

This clone was seen a handful of times. This chain links TRBV5-1 with TRBJ2-5, with TRBD1 matching over 9 bases. The CDR3 consists of 14 residues. CDR1 SGHRS and CDR2 YFSETQ come from the germline V gene. Losses at the gene ends were 5 bases for V and 2 bases for J; bases not matched to a gene: 4. CDR3 in amino acids: CASRLQGAQETQYF. CDR3 coding DNA: TGCGCCAGCAGATTACAGGGGGCACAAGAGACCCAGTACTTC.

V usage is TRBV7-2 and J usage is TRBJ1-1; D not certain. The V end lost 5 bases, the J end lost 3 bases, and 16 bases lay between the germline ends. There are 15 residues in the CDR3. Germline CDR1 and CDR2: SGHTA and FQGNSA. The DNA for the CDR3 is TGTGCCAGCAGCCACGTCGCCGATGCGCACACTGAAGCTTTCTTT. This translates into CASSHVADAHTEAFF.

This chain connects TRBV7-9 to TRBJ1-2; 10 nucleotides align to TRBD1. J was trimmed by 5 bases and V by 4 bases; bases with no gene match: 1. CDR1 is SEHNR and CDR2 is FQNEAQ in the germline V gene (reference sequence). The CDR3 runs 13 residues. CDR3 nucleotide sequence: TGTGCCAGCAGCTGGGACAGGGGATATGGCTACACCTTC. Protein product: CASSWDRGYGYTF.

This chain uses TRBV5-1 with TRBJ2-1; 9 bases align to TRBD1. The CDR3 totals 17 residues. J lost 0 bases, V lost 4 bases, and 8 bases had no gene match. Germline assignment: CDR1 SGHRS and CDR2 YFSETQ. DNA for the CDR3: TGCGCCAGCAGCGATGGACAGGGGACCGGCTCCTACAATGAGCAGTTCTTC. It yields the protein CASSDGQGTGSYNEQFF.